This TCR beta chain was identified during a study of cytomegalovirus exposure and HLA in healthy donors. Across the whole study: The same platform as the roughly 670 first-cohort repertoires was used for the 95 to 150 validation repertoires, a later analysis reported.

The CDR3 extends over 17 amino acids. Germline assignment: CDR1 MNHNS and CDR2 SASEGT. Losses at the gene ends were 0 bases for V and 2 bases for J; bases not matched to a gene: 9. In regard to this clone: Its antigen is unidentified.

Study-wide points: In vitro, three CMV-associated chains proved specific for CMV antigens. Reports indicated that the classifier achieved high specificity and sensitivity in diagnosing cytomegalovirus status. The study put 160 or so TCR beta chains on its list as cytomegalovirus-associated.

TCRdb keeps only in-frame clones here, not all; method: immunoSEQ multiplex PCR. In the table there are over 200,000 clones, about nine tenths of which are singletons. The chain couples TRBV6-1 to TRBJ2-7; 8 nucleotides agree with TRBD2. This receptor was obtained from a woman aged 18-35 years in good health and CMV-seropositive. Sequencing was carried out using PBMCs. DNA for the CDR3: TGTGCCAGCAGTGAAGCAAGCGGGGTAGCGGGAACCTACGAGCAGTACTTC. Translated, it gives CASSEASGVAGTYEQYF.